This T cell receptor beta chain was profiled in a study of T cells in Graves' hyperthyroidism and ophthalmopathy. General study findings and limits: Most clonotypes that expanded in the thyroid above 0.001 also showed up in blood.

This clonotype has more than one count but fewer than ten. Its antigen is not identified. Germline V gives CDR1 SGHTA, CDR2 FQGNSA. CDR3 length: 14 residues. V dropped 5 bases and J dropped 13; count of bases not matched to a gene: 7. Amplification targeted TCR beta CDR3 regions from RNA transcripts. Primed by the HTBI set, a first-round RT-PCR was run on the TCR CDR3. Via MiXCR, TCRdb re-called the multiplex PCR reads, giving one row per CDR3 protein. The data contain about 640,000 distinct CDR3 sequences, roughly 20% of them singletons. The chain is built from TRBV7-2 and TRBJ1-6; 11 nucleotides align to TRBD1. This TCR was sampled from a man younger than 40 with Graves' ophthalmopathy. Sequenced sample: blood. CDR3 region: CASSRGQGVGPLHF. As DNA, the CDR3 is TGTGCCAGCAGCCGGGGACAGGGGGTAGGCCCCCTCCACTTT.